These T cell receptor beta chains were read from a single sample in a study of T cell responses to AZD1222 COVID-19 vaccine. Assay: immunoSEQ multiplex PCR; the TCRdb copy retains only in-frame clones and omits some. Of just over 80,000 clones listed, more than 80% are singletons. The sequences come from peripheral blood, collected on day 0 of AZD1222 vaccination. These receptors were collected from an adult in good health. CDR3s include the opening cysteine and the closing phenylalanine or tryptophan. The D gene is left open where the match is weak. Only part of the rows carry a size: once, few, many, or a class if the clone is expanded.

d_call	v_call	clone_size	j_call	cdr3_aa	cdr3_nt
TRBD2	TRBV28	.	TRBJ2-4	CASSLLSGGANIQYF	TGTGCCAGCAGTTTATTAAGCGGGGGGGCTAACATTCAGTACTTC
.	TRBV7-3	.	TRBJ2-1	CASSLTGEQFF	TGTGCCAGCAGCTTAACGGGTGAGCAGTTCTTC
.	TRBV9	.	TRBJ1-2	CASSSSGVYGYTF	TGTGCCAGCAGCTCTTCGGGGGTCTATGGCTACACCTTC
.	TRBV6-2/TRBV6-3	.	TRBJ1-5	CASSSPGWGNQPQHF	TGTGCCAGCAGTTCACCGGGCTGGGGCAATCAGCCCCAGCATTTT
TRBD1	TRBV4-1	.	TRBJ1-2	CASSRTGYGYTF	TGCGCCAGCAGCAGGACAGGCTATGGCTACACCTTC
TRBD1	TRBV18	.	TRBJ1-3	CASSAGQGSSGNTIYF	TGTGCCAGCTCAGCCGGACAGGGGTCCTCTGGAAACACCATATATTTT
TRBD2	TRBV20-1	once	TRBJ2-3	CSASTSAGGRDTQYF	TGCAGTGCTAGTACCTCCGCGGGGGGCCGGGATACGCAGTATTTT
.	TRBV7-2	.	TRBJ2-3	CASSSKRGGTDTQYF	TGTGCCAGCAGCTCCAAAAGGGGAGGCACAGATACGCAGTATTTT
.	TRBV9	.	TRBJ1-3	CASSVGTLGNTIYF	TGTGCCAGCAGCGTAGGGACATTGGGAAACACCATATATTTT
.	TRBV3-1/TRBV3-2	.	TRBJ1-5	CASSQQGQLNQPQHF	TGTGCCAGCAGTCAACAAGGTCAACTTAATCAGCCCCAGCATTTT
TRBD2	TRBV7-2	.	TRBJ2-5	CASSLGGGSQETQYF	TGTGCCAGCAGCTTGGGCGGGGGATCTCAAGAGACCCAGTACTTC
.	TRBV28	.	TRBJ2-7	CASRGAFYEQYF	TGTGCCAGCCGTGGGGCGTTTTACGAGCAGTACTTC
TRBD1	TRBV5-6	.	TRBJ2-5	CASSLRDRKETQYF	TGTGCCAGCAGCCTCCGGGACAGAAAAGAGACCCAGTACTTC
.	TRBV10-1	.	TRBJ1-6	CASHGVGSPLHF	TGCGCCTCCCATGGGGTAGGCTCACCCCTCCACTTT
.	TRBV19	few	TRBJ1-5	CASRPSLGNQPQHF	TGTGCCAGTAGGCCAAGTCTGGGCAATCAGCCCCAGCATTTT
.	TRBV3-1/TRBV3-2	.	TRBJ1-1	CASSRGVEAFF	TGTGCCAGCAGCCGGGGAGTAGAAGCTTTCTTT
.	TRBV4-1	.	TRBJ1-2	CASSQDQARDGNFYGYTF	TGCGCCAGCAGCCAAGATCAGGCACGGGACGGAAACTTCTATGGCTACACCTTC
TRBD1	TRBV6-5	.	TRBJ2-7	CASRKTGTGDPTSIF	TGTGCCAGCAGGAAGACCGGGACAGGAGACCCTACTTCGATCTTC
.	TRBV27	.	TRBJ1-6	CASSNLHGSSYNSPLHF	TGTGCCAGCAGTAATCTACACGGGAGCTCCTATAATTCACCCCTCCACTTT
.	TRBV6-5	.	TRBJ1-2	CASSTHGIPNYGYTF	TGTGCCAGCAGTACCCACGGGATCCCTAACTATGGCTACACCTTC
.	TRBV6-5	.	TRBJ1-6	CASSYGRGKYNSPLHF	TGTGCCAGCAGTTACGGCAGGGGAAAGTATAATTCACCCCTCCACTTT
.	TRBV7-9	.	TRBJ1-2	CASSLDRVGNGYTF	TGTGCCAGCAGCTTAGACAGGGTCGGGAATGGCTACACCTTC
TRBD1	TRBV19	many	TRBJ1-1	CASSSPPGGLLNTEAFF	TGTGCCAGTAGTTCCCCTCCAGGGGGTCTCCTGAACACTGAAGCTTTCTTT
.	TRBV19	.	TRBJ2-7	CASSIPQAGYEQYF	TGTGCCAGTAGTATCCCCCAGGCGGGGTACGAGCAGTACTTC
.	TRBV6-4	.	TRBJ2-1	CASSVTRNSYNEQFF	TGTGCCAGCAGTGTGACTAGAAACTCCTACAATGAGCAGTTCTTC
.	TRBV18	.	TRBJ1-2	CASSLQDNYGYTF	TGTGCCAGCTCTCTACAGGATAACTATGGCTACACCTTC
TRBD1	TRBV19	once	TRBJ2-5	CASSEGQGARETQYF	TGTGCCAGTAGTGAGGGACAGGGGGCGAGAGAGACCCAGTACTTC
TRBD1	TRBV7-8	.	TRBJ1-6	CASSLARQGRGYNSPLHF	TGTGCCAGCAGCTTAGCCCGACAGGGCAGGGGGTATAATTCACCCCTCCACTTT
.	TRBV18	.	TRBJ1-2	CASSPTSERYTF	TGTGCCAGCTCACCGACATCCGAGCGCTACACCTTC
TRBD1	TRBV6-5	.	TRBJ2-7	CASSRGQGTYEQYF	TGTGCCAGCAGCCGTGGACAGGGAACCTACGAGCAGTACTTC
.	TRBV5-1	.	TRBJ2-5	CASSGAGLRETQYF	TGCGCCAGCAGCGGCGCCGGGTTACGGGAGACCCAGTACTTC
.	TRBV20-1	.	TRBJ2-1	CSADSYNEQFF	TGCAGTGCTGACTCCTACAATGAGCAGTTCTTC
.	TRBV7-8	once	TRBJ1-2	CASSQSLGMVYGYTF	TGTGCCAGCAGTCAATCTCTGGGGATGGTCTATGGCTACACCTTC
.	TRBV7-2	.	TRBJ2-1	CASSQFGPYNEQFF	TGTGCCAGCAGCCAGTTTGGCCCTTACAATGAGCAGTTCTTC
TRBD2	TRBV9	.	TRBJ2-1	CASSVLAGGPLNEQFF	TGTGCCAGCAGCGTTCTAGCGGGGGGGCCTTTAAATGAGCAGTTCTTC
.	TRBV12-5	.	TRBJ1-3	CASGLVGSGNTIYF	TGTGCTAGTGGTTTGGTGGGTTCTGGAAACACCATATATTTT
.	TRBV28	.	TRBJ1-2	CASSRPLDYGYTF	TGTGCCAGCAGTCGCCCCTTGGATTATGGCTACACCTTC
.	TRBV7-9	once	TRBJ1-3	CASSPQRGPIYF	TGTGCCAGCAGCCCCCAGCGAGGGCCCATATATTTT
TRBD1	TRBV2	.	TRBJ1-6	CASSGGLSPLHF	TGTGCCAGCTCAGGGGGGCTATCACCCCTCCACTTT
.	TRBV27	medium-sized	TRBJ1-5	CASRGQPNQPQHF	TGTGCCAGCAGAGGGCAGCCCAATCAGCCCCAGCATTTT
.	TRBV27	.	TRBJ2-1	CASSLSLLFTYKYNEQFF	TGTGCCAGCAGTTTATCATTATTGTTTACGTACAAATACAATGAGCAGTTCTTC
TRBD1	TRBV7-6	.	TRBJ1-3	CASSLGTGGNTIYF	TGTGCCAGCAGCTTAGGGACAGGCGGAAACACCATATATTTT
.	TRBV19	.	TRBJ1-1	CAPLDPRPPRAFF	TGTGCCCCACTGGATCCCCGGCCGCCAAGAGCTTTCTTT
.	TRBV11-2	.	TRBJ2-7	CASSSMAAGRYEQYF	TGTGCCAGCAGCTCAATGGCCGCAGGGAGGTACGAGCAGTACTTC
.	TRBV5-1	.	TRBJ2-3	CASYAGVGADTQYF	TGCGCCAGCTACGCAGGGGTTGGGGCAGATACGCAGTATTTT
.	TRBV5-5	.	TRBJ2-1	CASSLFPGNFDEQFF	TGTGCCAGCAGCTTGTTCCCCGGAAATTTCGATGAGCAGTTCTTC
.	TRBV4-3	.	TRBJ2-1	CASSQGAMPYNEQFF	TGCGCCAGCAGCCAAGGAGCTATGCCCTACAATGAGCAGTTCTTC
.	TRBV28	.	TRBJ2-5	CASSLVATGEETQYF	TGTGCCAGCAGTTTAGTAGCCACGGGGGAAGAGACCCAGTACTTC
.	TRBV15	.	TRBJ1-1	CATSRDHRGLDTEAFF	TGTGCCACCAGCAGAGATCATCGGGGGCTGGACACTGAAGCTTTCTTT
TRBD1	TRBV9	.	TRBJ2-2	CASSVGRTGMSGELFF	TGTGCCAGCAGCGTGGGGCGGACAGGGATGAGCGGGGAGCTGTTTTTT
.	TRBV2	.	TRBJ1-2	CASSRSSQYGGYTF	TGTGCCAGCAGTAGATCCAGCCAGTATGGTGGCTACACCTTC
TRBD1	TRBV19	.	TRBJ1-6	CASSMDRGGSPLHF	TGTGCCAGTAGTATGGACAGGGGAGGTTCACCCCTCCACTTT
TRBD2	TRBV11-2	.	TRBJ2-5	CASNGGKETQYF	TGTGCCAGCAACGGGGGGAAGGAGACCCAGTACTTC